This T cell receptor (beta chain) was profiled in a study of blood T cell repertoires in COVID-19. Assay: immunoSEQ multiplex PCR; the TCRdb copy retains only in-frame clones and omits some. The sample lists roughly 250,000 clones, roughly 90% occurring once. Sequencing was done on a sample of PBMCs or T cells enriched from blood (not recorded which). This sequence originates from a man between 40 and 49 years old who had recovered from COVID-19.

This CDR3 is CASRSAGNTIYF. DNA for the CDR3: TGTGCCAGCCGGAGTGCTGGAAACACCATATATTTT. This chain connects TRBV27 to TRBJ1-3, with unresolved D. V was shortened by 8 bases and J by 2 bases, with 7 bases between the two germline ends. CDR3 length: 12 residues. Germline V gene lookup returns CDR1 MNHEY and CDR2 SMNVEV (reference sequence).